This T cell receptor beta chain was identified in a study of blood T cells in healthy people across ages. Overall study results and limits: Older age coincided with a roughly linear decline in TCR beta diversity per million T cells.

The use of a sample-barcoded 5' primer and a J-beta primer mix characterized a second PCR of 7 to 11 cycles. The yield of each sample was at least 2.5 million CDR3-containing paired-end reads. TCRdb re-called the 5' RACE reads with MiXCR, one entry per CDR3 protein. The table shows some 1.5 million distinct CDR3 sequences, with roughly 30% occurring only once. With regard to this clonotype: Antigen unknown.

The CDR3 spans 16 residues. Germline values: CDR1 SGHRS, CDR2 YFSETQ. Deletions cut 0 bases from V and 3 bases from J, with 14 bases between. The sequence derives from a woman aged 25 to 39 in good health. The V and J genes are TRBV5-1 and TRBJ2-3, with D possibly TRBD1 on 6 matching bases. Sequenced sample: blood. This chain's CDR3 is CASSLAGQGNTDTQYF. The CDR3 DNA reads TGCGCCAGCAGCTTGGCCGGGCAGGGGAATACAGATACGCAGTATTTT.